Each of the 27 T cell receptor beta chains below was sequenced from the same sample in a study of CD8 T cells in Susac syndrome. Random hexamers were used to reverse transcribe the RNA input (about 0.45 to 1 ug). TCRdb re-called the immunoSEQ multiplex PCR reads through MiXCR, storing one row per CDR3 protein. The sample includes 95,000 to 150,000 distinct CDR3 sequences, over 90% of them seen just once. The sample comprised CD4+ T cells from PBMCs. These receptors all come from a human donor with Susac syndrome.

This rearrangement joins TRBV7-8 to TRBJ2-7, with D unclear. The V end lost 4 bases, the J end lost 4 bases, and 5 bases lay between the germline ends. The CDR3 has 11 amino acids. Germline V gene data show CDR1 as SGHVS and CDR2 as FQNEAQ. As DNA, the CDR3 is TGTGCCAGCAGCTCCCGGTACGAGCAGTACTTC. It codes for CASSSRYEQYF.

The chain employs TRBV5-4 and TRBJ2-2; D uncertain. The CDR3 covers 13 residues. V lost 4 bases, J lost 6 bases, and 10 bases lay in between. CDR1 is SGHNT, CDR2 YYREEE, per germline (reference sequence). In DNA, the CDR3 is TGTGCCAGCAGCCCACCCGGACCCGGGGAGCTGTTTTTT. Residues: CASSPPGPGELFF.

This clonotype was seen just once. V is TRBV12-3 or TRBV12-4 and J is TRBJ2-6, with TRBD1 matching 7 bases. V dropped 5 bases and J dropped 2; count of bases not matched to a gene: 0. The CDR3 length is 14 residues. Here the CDR3 DNA reads TGTGCCAGCAGTACAGGGGCTGGGGCCAACGTCCTGACTTTC. Protein sequence: CASSTGAGANVLTF.

The chain uses TRBV24-1 and TRBJ1-2; possible D gene TRBD1, 5 bases. V was clipped by 0 bases and J by 3 bases, with 16 bases between them. CDR3 length: 17 residues. CDR1 and CDR2 from the germline V gene are KGHDR and SFDVKD. The CDR3 DNA reads as TGTGCCACCAGTGATTTGCACCCTGGAGGGGCGGACTATGGCTACACCTTC. Amino acid sequence: CATSDLHPGGADYGYTF.

The chain couples TRBV27 to TRBJ2-1; maybe TRBD2 (5 bases). The CDR3 length is 15 residues. Germline loops: CDR1 MNHEY, CDR2 SMNVEV (reference sequence). V lost 6 bases and J 10 bases, leaving 22 bases between the germline ends. CDR3: CASRRTGIGSGEQFF. The DNA for the CDR3 is TGTGCCAGCAGACGAACGGGAATAGGGTCGGGCGAGCAGTTCTTC.

CDR3 DNA sequence: TGCAGTGCTAGTGGCCCTCCTTGGGGGGAGCTGTTTTTT. Its translation is CSASGPPWGELFF. The chain couples TRBV20-1 to TRBJ2-2; D not certain. Germline V CDR1 and CDR2: DFQATT, SNEGSKA (reference sequence). The CDR3 runs 13 residues. Trimming left V 3 bases short and J 8 bases short, with 13 bases between.

The J gene is TRBJ1-5, the V gene TRBV12-3 or TRBV12-4; the D gene is possibly TRBD1 (5 bases). This CDR3 has 14 residues. V lost 3 bases and J 4 bases, leaving 10 bases between the germline ends. The CDR3 region has the DNA TGTGCCAGCAGTTTGAACAGGTTGAATCAGCCCCAGCATTTT. Protein sequence: CASSLNRLNQPQHF.

This chain uses TRBV20-1 with TRBJ2-5, with TRBD2 matching 13 bases. The CDR3 length is 15 residues. V dropped 5 bases and J dropped 5; count of bases not matched to a gene: 8. Germline-derived CDR1 and CDR2 are DFQATT and SNEGSKA (reference sequence). The CDR3 coding sequence is TGCAGTGCTGGAACTAGCGGGAGGGCCGGGGAGACCCAGTACTTC. Its translation is CSAGTSGRAGETQYF.

V is TRBV29-1 and J is TRBJ2-2; the D gene is possibly TRBD1 (6 bases). Per the germline V gene, CDR1 is SQVTM and CDR2 is ANQGSEA. The CDR3 loop spans 13 amino acids. V gave up 4 bases and J gave up 8 bases, with 14 bases separating them. The CDR3 protein is CSVARAGAGELFF. In DNA, the CDR3 is TGCAGCGTTGCCAGGGCAGGGGCAGGGGAGCTGTTTTTT.

This clonotype was detected only once. The chain combines TRBV6-6 with TRBJ1-2, with D maybe TRBD1 (5 bases). From germline, CDR1 is MNHNY and CDR2 SVGAGI (reference sequence). This CDR3 region has 13 residues. Trimming left V 0 bases short and J 6 bases short, with 8 bases between. In DNA, the CDR3 is TGTGCCAGCAGTTACTCGGGAGGGGATGGCTACACCTTC. It is translated as CASSYSGGDGYTF.

This sequence joins TRBV12-3 or TRBV12-4 and TRBJ1-5; tentative D call: TRBD1 (5 bases). The CDR3 sequence is 16 residues long. Deletions cut 5 bases from V and 0 bases from J, with 14 bases between. The CDR3 reads CASSRGGGPSNQPQHF. The CDR3 bases are TGTGCCAGCAGTCGGGGCGGGGGACCTAGCAATCAGCCCCAGCATTTT.

The chain uses TRBV3-1 and TRBJ2-6; 11 bases line up with TRBD2. This CDR3 has 17 amino acids. CDR1 LGHDT and CDR2 YNNKEL come from the germline V gene (reference sequence). The trim removed 4 bases at V and 2 bases at J, leaving 4 bases unmatched. This chain's CDR3 is CASSRGTSGTGANVLTF. In DNA, the CDR3 is TGTGCCAGCAGCCGCGGGACTAGCGGAACTGGGGCCAACGTCCTGACTTTC.

V and J are TRBV4-3 and TRBJ1-1, with a tentative D call TRBD1 (6 bases). CDR1 is LGHNA, CDR2 YSLEER, per germline. The V gene lost 0 bases and the J gene lost 3 bases, with 11 bases spanning the gap. This CDR3 has 15 residues. The CDR3 region has the DNA TGCGCCAGCAGCCAAGATCCAAAGGGGGACACTGAAGCTTTCTTT. It yields the protein CASSQDPKGDTEAFF.

J is TRBJ2-7 and V is TRBV12-3 or TRBV12-4, with D possibly being TRBD2 (5 bases). The V end lost 7 bases, the J end lost 3 bases, and 16 bases lay between the germline ends. This CDR3 spans 14 amino acids. The CDR3 spells CASTLRGLHYEQYF. The DNA of the CDR3 is TGTGCCAGCACCTTACGAGGACTGCACTACGAGCAGTACTTC.

V is TRBV30 and J is TRBJ2-6; 7 bases align to TRBD1. Trimming at V came to 1 base and at J to 2 bases, leaving 5 bases not matched to a gene. The CDR3 length is 16 residues. Germline V lookup: CDR1 GTSNPN, CDR2 SVGIG (reference sequence). The CDR3 spells CAWSGLQGTGANVLTF. In nucleotides, the CDR3 is TGTGCCTGGAGTGGGTTACAGGGGACTGGGGCCAACGTCCTGACTTTC.

The chain links TRBV9 to TRBJ1-2, with D possibly TRBD1 on 5 matching bases. Germline-derived CDR1 and CDR2 are SGDLS and YYNGEE. The CDR3 has 18 residues. V was clipped by 4 bases and J by 1 base, with 23 bases between them. CDR3 coding DNA: TGTGCCAGCAGCCCGCCGGGACTGCGTCCACGGATTAACTATGGCTACACCTTC. It codes for CASSPPGLRPRINYGYTF.

This sequence joins TRBV6-5 and TRBJ2-7; TRBD1 matches 12 bases. J lost 3 bases, V lost 2 bases, and 2 bases had no gene match. In germline, CDR1 is MNHEY, CDR2 SVGAGI. The length of the CDR3 is 15 residues. CDR3: CASSYRDRGLYEQYF. For the CDR3, the DNA is TGTGCCAGCAGTTACCGGGACAGGGGGCTCTACGAGCAGTACTTC.

The V call is TRBV4-2, the J call TRBJ1-1; D gene uncertain. V dropped 1 base and J dropped 0 bases, with 6 bases sitting between them. Germline CDR1 and CDR2: LGHNA and YNFKEQ. This CDR3 has 14 amino acids. The CDR3 loop reads CASSQVAVNTEAFF. In nucleotides, the CDR3 is TGTGCCAGCAGCCAAGTGGCGGTGAACACTGAAGCTTTCTTT.

The rearrangement joins TRBV29-1 to TRBJ2-7; TRBD1 matches at 9 bases. Germline assignment: CDR1 SQVTM and CDR2 ANQGSEA. V was clipped by 6 bases and J by 5 bases; unmatched bases: 5. This CDR3 spans 12 amino acids. CDR3 residues: CSVEDRGHEQYF. Written as DNA, the CDR3 is TGCAGCGTAGAGGACAGGGGCCACGAGCAGTACTTC.

This rearrangement joins TRBV5-1 to TRBJ2-3; a possible D gene is TRBD1 (6 bases). CDR1 and CDR2 (germline): SGHRS, YFSETQ. The CDR3 totals 16 residues. Trimming cost V 0 bases and J 7 bases, with 18 bases left between them. The CDR3 DNA sequence: TGCGCCAGCAGCTTGGGAGGGACACTGCAGGCTAATACGCAGTATTTT. This translates into CASSLGGTLQANTQYF.

This chain joins TRBV7-2 and TRBJ2-1; tentatively, D is TRBD2 (6 bases). Germline assignment: CDR1 SGHTA and CDR2 FQGNSA. The V gene lost 5 bases and the J gene lost 2 bases, with 13 bases spanning the gap. This CDR3 contains 15 residues. This chain's CDR3 is CASSAQRVAYNEQFF. In DNA form, the CDR3 reads TGTGCCAGCAGCGCTCAGCGGGTGGCCTACAATGAGCAGTTCTTC. The full variable domain, in which reference TRBV7-2 and TRBJ2-1 provide the parts outside the CDR3, is GAGVSQSPSNKVTEKGKDVELRCDPISGHTALYWYRQSLGQGLEFLIYFQGNSAPDKSGLPSDRFSAERTGGSVSTLTIQRTQQEDSAVYLCASSAQRVAYNEQFFGPGTRLTVL.

The chain is built from TRBV20-1 and TRBJ2-5; D remains unclear. Germline assignment: CDR1 DFQATT and CDR2 SNEGSKA (reference sequence). The CDR3 loop spans 13 amino acids. V lost 3 bases and J 0 bases, leaving 8 bases between the germline ends. The CDR3 nucleotides are TGCAGTGCTAGGCCGGCATACCAAGAGACCCAGTACTTC. Its protein is CSARPAYQETQYF.

The count of this clonotype is one. V and J are TRBV5-1 and TRBJ2-7; no firm D call. The CDR3 runs to 14 residues. Germline CDR1 is SGHRS and CDR2 is YFSETQ. V was pared by 0 bases and J by 0 bases, with 7 bases between. The CDR3 DNA sequence: TGCGCCAGCAGCTTGGCCGGATTCTCCTACGAGCAGTACTTC. Residues: CASSLAGFSYEQYF.

The rearrangement links TRBV7-2 to TRBJ2-7; a weak D match, TRBD1 (5 bases). The CDR3 contains 14 residues. Germline loops: CDR1 SGHTA, CDR2 FQGNSA. V lost 5 bases and J lost 3, with 14 bases in between. CDR3 residues: CASSPIRQGYEQYF. The CDR3, as DNA: TGTGCCAGCAGCCCGATTCGCCAGGGCTACGAGCAGTACTTC.

V gene TRBV4-2 combines with J gene TRBJ2-3; 12 nucleotides match TRBD2. V shed 7 bases and J 5 bases; nucleotides not matched to a gene: 7. Per germline, CDR1 LGHNA and CDR2 YNFKEQ. This CDR3 has 15 residues. The CDR3 here is CASTTEGLAGDTQYF. As DNA, the CDR3 is TGTGCCAGCACTACAGAGGGACTAGCGGGAGATACGCAGTATTTT.

The rearrangement joins TRBV12-3 or TRBV12-4 to TRBJ2-5; the match to TRBD1 covers 11 bases. CDR3 length: 13 amino acids. Trimming removed 5 bases from V and 9 bases from J; junction bases left unmatched: 5. CDR3 residues: CASSIRDRGAQYF. In DNA, the CDR3 is TGTGCCAGCAGTATCCGGGACAGGGGGGCCCAGTACTTC.

The chain is built from TRBV12-3 or TRBV12-4 and TRBJ2-3; a possible D gene is TRBD1 (5 bases). V dropped 3 bases and J dropped 5 bases, with 18 bases sitting between them. The CDR3 spans 16 residues. The CDR3 DNA reads TGTGCCAGCAGTTTCATTCAGGCAGGGATTGGAGATACGCAGTATTTT. It yields the protein CASSFIQAGIGDTQYF.